The 13 T cell receptor beta chains below come from one sample, sequenced in a study of cytomegalovirus exposure and HLA in healthy donors. Both 60 Vbeta primers and 13 Jbeta primers went into the PCR. TCRdb keeps only in-frame clones here, not all; method: immunoSEQ multiplex PCR. The table lists 75,000 to 90,000 clones, about four fifths of them singletons. The sequenced material came from PBMCs. The receptors derive from a male donor in good health and CMV-seropositive.

The rearrangement uses TRBV28 and TRBJ2-7, with 7 positions matching TRBD1. The germline V gene encodes CDR1 MDHEN and CDR2 SYDVKM. After removal of 2 bases from V and 3 bases from J, the junction contained 7 bases not matched to a gene. This CDR3 has 15 residues. CDR3 residues: CASSLQQGSSYEQYF. The CDR3 coding sequence is TGTGCCAGCAGTTTACAACAGGGGTCGAGCTACGAGCAGTACTTC.

The rearrangement uses TRBV4-1 and TRBJ1-2; unclear D gene. The V end lost 0 bases, the J end lost 4 bases, and 6 bases lay between the germline ends. This CDR3 is 13 amino acids long. CDR1 MGHRA and CDR2 YSYEKL come from the germline V gene. The CDR3 sequence: CASSQETAYGYTF. The CDR3 region has the DNA TGCGCCAGCAGCCAAGAAACAGCCTATGGCTACACCTTC.

The rearrangement links TRBV7-9 to TRBJ1-2, with D unclear. The germline V gene encodes CDR1 SEHNR and CDR2 FQNEAQ (reference sequence). Trimming took 3 bases from V and 7 from J, leaving 3 bases between them. The CDR3 is 10 residues long. The CDR3 sequence: CASSLAGYTF. DNA of the CDR3: TGTGCCAGCAGCTTGGCTGGCTACACCTTC.

This chain connects TRBV11-3 to TRBJ2-7; 9 bases agree with TRBD1. Trimming at V came to 1 base and at J to 3 bases, leaving 7 bases not matched to a gene. The CDR3 length is 16 residues. CDR1 and CDR2 (germline): SGHNT, YENEEA. The CDR3 is CASSLGLGTGIYEQYF. For the CDR3, the DNA is TGTGCCAGCAGCTTAGGTTTAGGGACAGGGATCTACGAGCAGTACTTC.

The gene calls are TRBV11-2 and TRBJ1-2, with a possible D match to TRBD1 (5 bases). Trimming cost V 7 bases and J 5 bases, with 14 bases left between them. CDR3 length: 13 amino acids. CDR1 and CDR2 from the germline V gene are SGHAT and FQNNGV. Written as DNA, the CDR3 is TGTGCCAGCAAGGGGTATGGTACTTATGGCTACACCTTC. This codes for CASKGYGTYGYTF.

This clone was seen once. The chain combines TRBV27 with TRBJ2-1; D is possibly TRBD1 (6 bases). Trimming removed 2 bases from V and 3 bases from J, with 8 bases in between. This CDR3 is built from 14 residues. CDR1 MNHEY and CDR2 SMNVEV come from the germline V gene (reference sequence). This chain's CDR3 is CASSLLDSYNEQFF. In DNA, the CDR3 is TGTGCCAGCAGTTTACTGGACAGCTACAATGAGCAGTTCTTC.

V is TRBV18 and J is TRBJ2-1; D remains ambiguous. Trimming took off 3 bases at V and 4 bases at J, with 10 bases between the two ends. This CDR3 has 14 amino acids. Germline V gene lookup returns CDR1 KGHSH and CDR2 LQKENI. CDR3 region: CASSPPSRYNEQFF. The CDR3 DNA reads as TGTGCCAGCTCACCCCCGTCCAGATACAATGAGCAGTTCTTC.

A few counts support this clone. V gene TRBV7-9 combines with J gene TRBJ1-4; D possibly corresponds to TRBD1 (5 bases). CDR3 size: 16 residues. The germline V gene has CDR1 SEHNR and CDR2 FQNEAQ (reference sequence). Trimming removed 3 bases from V and 0 bases from J, with 11 bases in between. The CDR3 loop is CASSFWRGATNEKLFF. Written as DNA, the CDR3 is TGTGCCAGCAGCTTCTGGCGGGGCGCAACTAATGAAAAACTGTTTTTT.

V gene TRBV6-5 combines with J gene TRBJ2-3; 7 bases align to TRBD2. Germline V CDR1 and CDR2: MNHEY, SVGAGI. The length of the CDR3 is 16 residues. V was clipped by 4 bases and J by 1 base; unmatched bases: 8. CDR3 region: CASSSVHREGTDTQYF. DNA for the CDR3: TGTGCCAGCAGTTCAGTCCACCGGGAGGGCACAGATACGCAGTATTTT.

This sequence joins TRBV7-8 and TRBJ2-7; TRBD2 aligns across 7 bases. The CDR3 totals 13 residues. In germline, CDR1 is SGHVS, CDR2 FQNEAQ. Trimming at V came to 2 bases and at J to 6 bases, leaving 4 bases not matched to a gene. The CDR3 is CASSLLRGSEQYF. CDR3 DNA: TGTGCCAGCAGCTTATTGCGGGGGTCCGAGCAGTACTTC.

The chain links TRBV5-1 to TRBJ2-7; 10 bases fit TRBD1. This CDR3 region has 14 residues. V was pared by 7 bases and J by 5 bases, with 9 bases of the junction left unmatched. The germline V gene encodes CDR1 SGHRS and CDR2 YFSETQ. This chain's CDR3 is CASRRTGGIDEQYF. The CDR3 region has the DNA TGCGCCAGCCGCCGGACAGGGGGGATCGACGAGCAGTACTTC.

The chain joins TRBV6-5 to TRBJ1-3; D may be TRBD1 (6 bases). Germline V gene lookup returns CDR1 MNHEY and CDR2 SVGAGI. The CDR3 is made up of 15 amino acids. Trimming shortened V by 5 bases and J by 7 bases, and 18 bases separated the two germline ends. CDR3 DNA sequence: TGTGCCAGCAGTCAGGACAGTCGGGGTTGGAACACCATATATTTT. Translating it yields CASSQDSRGWNTIYF.

The chain couples TRBV2 to TRBJ1-5; 8 bases match TRBD1. The CDR3 runs 19 residues. In germline, CDR1 is SNHLY, CDR2 FYNNEI. Trimming took 6 bases from V and 4 from J; bases not matched to a gene: 20. The CDR3 nucleotides read TGTGCCAGCAGCCCCCGACGCACAGGGGGAGACCTTGGGAATCAGCCCCAGCATTTT. Translation gives CASSPRRTGGDLGNQPQHF.